Given below is one TCR beta chain in context. What it recognizes is unknown. As for treatment: around 19 received Ad26.COV2.S at low or high dose, single or two shots; about 5 received placebo; per-sample allocation not given. Vaccine and placebo recipients were sampled on day 63 after the first injection. Generated by immunoSEQ multiplex PCR, the TCRdb table keeps only in-frame clones and is missing some. This table has around 370,000 clones, approximately 85% appearing once. In germline, CDR1 is SGHNT, CDR2 YENEEA. The CDR3 runs 14 residues. The V end lost 0 bases, the J end lost 2 bases, and 6 bases lay between the germline ends. This sample stems from a study of Ad26.COV2.S vaccination and SARS-CoV-2 variants. Study observations and caveats: Reported findings describe substantial breadth in spike-specific CD8+ and CD4+ T cell responses following vaccination.

The chain is built from TRBV11-3 and TRBJ2-3; D call uncertain. This TCR derives from a person aged 18 to 59 who received the Ad26.COV2.S COVID-19 vaccine or a placebo. The sample in question was peripheral blood, obtained in a trial of Ad26.COV2.S vaccine versus placebo. The CDR3 bases are TGTGCCAGCAGCTTAGAAAGGGCCACAGATACGCAGTATTTT. This encodes CASSLERATDTQYF.